These T cell receptor beta chains were read from a single sample in a study of control samples from healthy donors and cancer patients. Repertoires were generated with immunoSEQ multiplex PCR, while TCRdb's copy carries only in-frame clones and drops some. The sample includes about 55,000 clones, 88% seen only once; the top ten take 3.8%. The material sequenced was blood. The source is a man aged 45-65 years in good health. Both conserved end residues are part of each CDR3. D genes are given only for firm matches. The listing skips clone size in some rows; elsewhere it reads once, few, many or a size class.

cdr3_nt cdr3_aa j_call clone_size v_call d_call
TGTGCCAGCAGCCACGGGCCACATATCCGGGAGACCCAGTACTTC CASSHGPHIRETQYF TRBJ2-5 - TRBV14 -
TGTGCCAGCAGCTTAGGGTCGGGGGCCTACAATGAGCAGTTCTTC CASSLGSGAYNEQFF TRBJ2-1 - TRBV11-2 -
TGTGCCAGTAGTATAGCGACGGGCTCCTACGAGCAGTACTTC CASSIATGSYEQYF TRBJ2-7 - TRBV19 -
TGTGCCAGCAGCCCAGGATCGACAGGGACCTACGAGCAGTACTTC CASSPGSTGTYEQYF TRBJ2-7 - TRBV7-2 TRBD1
TGTGCCAGCAGCGACTGGACAGGACGCAACACTGAAGCTTTCTTT CASSDWTGRNTEAFF TRBJ1-1 - TRBV6-5 TRBD1
TGTGCCAGCAGTCTAGGACGTACTGGGGCCAACGTCCTGACTTTC CASSLGRTGANVLTF TRBJ2-6 - TRBV6-5 -
TGTGCCAGCAGTTCTCCGGGGGGCACAGATACGCAGTATTTT CASSSPGGTDTQYF TRBJ2-3 - TRBV27 -
TGTGCCAGCAGCCCTGGAGGACTAGCGGGAGTATCGGGCTCCTACAATGAGCAGTTCTTC CASSPGGLAGVSGSYNEQFF TRBJ2-1 - TRBV28 TRBD2
TGTGCCAGCAGCTTAGGTCTAGCGGGAGGCCCCATGTCGGAGACCCAGTACTTC CASSLGLAGGPMSETQYF TRBJ2-5 - TRBV11-2 TRBD2
TGTGCCAGCAGCCAAGCCCCAGGGCCTGAAGCTTTCTTT CASSQAPGPEAFF TRBJ1-1 - TRBV3-1/TRBV3-2 -
TGTGCCTGGGACACAGGGGGTGGTCCGGGTTCACCCCTCCACTTT CAWDTGGGPGSPLHF TRBJ1-6 - TRBV30 TRBD1
TGTGCCAGCAGCTCGGGAACCGTTTTCACAGATACGCAGTATTTT CASSSGTVFTDTQYF TRBJ2-3 once TRBV7-9 -
TGTGCCAGCAGTATTACAGGGGAGGGCCAGCCCCAGCATTTT CASSITGEGQPQHF TRBJ1-5 - TRBV28 TRBD1
TGTGCCACTCGCCCGGGCCCGCTTGGGCAGTACTTC CATRPGPLGQYF TRBJ2-7 few TRBV2 -
TGTGCCAGCAGTTTGGGACAAAACACCGGGGAGCTGTTTTTT CASSLGQNTGELFF TRBJ2-2 - TRBV28 -
TGCGCCAGCGGGCAGGGGCGTTACAATGAGCAGTTCTTC CASGQGRYNEQFF TRBJ2-1 - TRBV4-1 -
TGTGCCAGCAGCCTAGCGGGAGGGCCTCTGTACTTC CASSLAGGPLYF TRBJ2-5 - TRBV27 TRBD2
TGCGCCAGCAGCCGAGAGAGACTAGATCTCTCCTACGAGCAGTACTTC CASSRERLDLSYEQYF TRBJ2-7 - TRBV4-1 -
TGCAGCGTTAAGATAGCGGGAGTGACGGATACGCAGTATTTT CSVKIAGVTDTQYF TRBJ2-3 - TRBV29-1 TRBD2
TGTGCCAGCAGCCCTTTCCTGGCGGGAGATGGGACAGATACGCAGTATTTT CASSPFLAGDGTDTQYF TRBJ2-3 once TRBV5-6 TRBD2
TGTGCCACCAGTAGCAGCCAAAACACCATATATTTT CATSSSQNTIYF TRBJ1-3 - TRBV24-1 -
TGTGCCAGCAGCCCTACTGATTCCTACGAGCAGTACTTC CASSPTDSYEQYF TRBJ2-7 - TRBV11-3 -
TGTGCCAGCAGTTTATTGGACCCCCCCCAGCATTTT CASSLLDPPQHF TRBJ1-5 - TRBV12-3/TRBV12-4 -
TGTGCCAGCGTGACTAGCGGTAGCACAGATACGCAGTATTTT CASVTSGSTDTQYF TRBJ2-3 - TRBV6-6 TRBD2
TGTGCCAGCAGCCAGACAGGCTATGGCTACACCTTC CASSQTGYGYTF TRBJ1-2 - TRBV6-5 -
TGTGCCAGTAGCGGGAGGGGGGTCGAGGGCTACACCTTC CASSGRGVEGYTF TRBJ1-2 few TRBV19 -
TGCAGCGTGGACCCGGGACACAAGAACACTGAAGCTTTCTTT CSVDPGHKNTEAFF TRBJ1-1 - TRBV29-1 -